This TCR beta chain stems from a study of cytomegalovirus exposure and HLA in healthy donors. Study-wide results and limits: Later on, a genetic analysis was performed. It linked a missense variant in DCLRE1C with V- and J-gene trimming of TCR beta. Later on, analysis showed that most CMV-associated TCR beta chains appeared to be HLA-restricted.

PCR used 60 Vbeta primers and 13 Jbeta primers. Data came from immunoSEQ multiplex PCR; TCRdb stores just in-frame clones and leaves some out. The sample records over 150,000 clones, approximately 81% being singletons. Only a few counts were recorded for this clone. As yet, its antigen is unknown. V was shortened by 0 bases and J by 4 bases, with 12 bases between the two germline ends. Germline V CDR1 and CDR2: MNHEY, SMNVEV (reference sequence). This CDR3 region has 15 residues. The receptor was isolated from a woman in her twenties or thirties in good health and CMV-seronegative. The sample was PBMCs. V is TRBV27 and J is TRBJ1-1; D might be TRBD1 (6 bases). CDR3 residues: CASSLSGRGSTEAFF. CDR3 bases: TGTGCCAGCAGTTTATCCGGCAGGGGCAGCACTGAAGCTTTCTTT.